Reported below is one TCR beta chain. Documented time point: pre-treatment sample, taken before nivolumab and TIL therapy. This entry belongs to a study of TIL therapy for anti-PD-1-resistant metastatic lung cancer. Across the study: Median patient age was nearly 55, ranging about 38-80 years. A handful of tumors were EGFR-mutant and two were ALK-rearranged. Tumors carried a median around 1.4 non-synonymous mutations per megabase.

Sequencing used immunoSEQ v3. Measured with immunoSEQ multiplex PCR; TCRdb has only the in-frame clones, and not every one. Found here are 52,000 or so clones, about 81% of them singletons; the top ten hold nearly 3%. V shed 1 base and J shed 3 bases, with 6 bases lying between them. The CDR3 is 13 residues long. This chain connects TRBV12-3 or TRBV12-4 to TRBJ1-2; D unresolved. The starting material was blood, obtained at baseline. This clonotype was sampled from a person aged 30 to 80 with non-small cell lung cancer. The DNA for the CDR3 is TGTGCCAGCAGTTTAGAGGTATACTATGGCTACACCTTC. Translated: CASSLEVYYGYTF.